The entry below describes one T cell receptor beta chain. The target antigen is unknown. This record comes from a study of blood T cells in healthy people across ages. The ends lost 7 bases at V and 2 bases at J; junction bases unmatched: 4. The CDR3 has 13 amino acids. The germline CDR1 and CDR2 sequences are SQVTM and ANQGSEA. Study-level findings and limits: Older age coincided with a roughly linear decline in TCR beta diversity per million T cells.

It was with a sample-barcoded 5' primer and a J-beta primer mix that a second PCR of roughly 7 to 12 cycles was run. TCRdb processed the 5' RACE reads anew with MiXCR; each CDR3 protein has one entry. The repertoire includes around 1,000,000 distinct CDR3 sequences, roughly a quarter of them detected once, and about 0.72% sits in the top ten. This same sample was also taken into another study, of T cells of mothers and their children. This second study says: Maternal samples each gave over 9.5 million TCR beta CDR3 reads, and child samples several million each.

The chain links TRBV29-1 to TRBJ1-4, with 7 bases identical to TRBD1. Sequencing was carried out using blood. This receptor was taken from a girl aged 2-10 years in good health. CDR3: CSAVTGTNEKLFF. CDR3 bases: TGCAGCGCAGTGACAGGGACTAATGAAAAACTGTTTTTT. Full variable domain (rest looked up from reference TRBV29-1 and TRBJ1-4): SAVISQKPSRDICQRGTSLTIQCQVDSQVTMMFWYRQQPGQSLTLIATANQGSEATYESGFVIDKFPISRPNLTFSTLTVSNMSPEDSSIYLCSAVTGTNEKLFFGSGTQLSVL.